The 27 T cell receptor beta chains below all came from one sample that was sequenced in a study of tumor-infiltrating lymphocytes in primary liver carcinoma. Each 20-30 mg portion of unsorted bulk tissue served as the source for co-extraction of RNA and DNA. With a constant-region primer, TCR beta cDNA was made from approximately 500 ng of total RNA. Libraries of TCR beta came from three nested multiplex PCR rounds with slightly modified ARM-PCR. Each of the first two PCR rounds ran roughly 9 cycles with TRBV1-TRBV30 forward and C-beta reverse primers. TCRdb recomputed calls from the multiplex PCR reads with MiXCR, one row per CDR3 protein. In the table there are about 120,000 distinct CDR3 sequences, 55% to 70% of which are singletons. The specimen sequenced was tumor-adjacent normal liver tissue. These receptors all stem from a woman in her sixties with primary liver carcinoma and hepatitis B virus infection.

The chain joins TRBV6-1 to TRBJ1-5, with D hard to call. Germline V gene lookup returns CDR1 MNHNS and CDR2 SASEGT. This CDR3 comprises 14 residues. CDR3 sequence: CETSKELGNQPQHF. The CDR3 DNA reads TGTGAGACTTCGAAGGAGCTCGGCAATCAGCCCCAGCATTTT.

This clonotype was seen a single time. A junction boundary mismatches the germline segment, possibly from a read error. V usage is TRBV4-2 and J usage is TRBJ2-3, with a tentative D call TRBD2 (6 bases). In germline, CDR1 is LGHNA, CDR2 YNFKEQ. This CDR3 region has 18 residues. For the CDR3, the DNA is TGTGCCAGCAGCCAACTCTGGCGGGACTTCTGCCCTACAGATATGCAGTATTTT. It specifies CASSQLWRDFCPTDMQYF.

The table lists this clonotype with many counts. CDR3 nucleotides: TGTGCCAGCAGCGCTACAGAGTCCTACGAGCAGTACTTC. Translation gives CASSATESYEQYF. V is TRBV7-9 and J is TRBJ2-7; D not certain. V was trimmed by 5 bases and J by 1 base, leaving 9 bases between them. Germline V gives CDR1 SEHNR, CDR2 FQNEAQ (reference sequence). This CDR3 is 13 amino acids long.

In the case of this clonotype: At one end, the junction sequence differs from germline, possibly due to a read error. J is TRBJ1-1 and V is TRBV11-2; D not certain. The CDR3 length is 16 residues. Germline V gene data show CDR1 as SGHAT and CDR2 as FQNNGV. CDR3 region: CAGSPRRSVPNTEAFF. Here the CDR3 DNA reads TGTGCCGGCAGCCCCCGGAGGAGCGTACCGAACACTGAAGCTTTCTTT.

The V and J genes are TRBV29-1 and TRBJ2-3; D call uncertain. Germline-derived CDR1 and CDR2 are SQVTM and ANQGSEA. Trimming took off 4 bases at V and 6 bases at J, with 14 bases between the two ends. CDR3 length equals 13 residues. In DNA, the CDR3 is TGCAGCGTTGGTTACGGTGCGCCGGATACGCAGTATTTT. This sequence encodes CSVGYGAPDTQYF.

As for this clonotype: This may stem from a read error, because a much larger clone lies one nucleotide away. This chain joins TRBV6-1 and TRBJ1-6, with D tentatively TRBD1 (5 bases). CDR1 and CDR2 (germline): MNHNS, SASEGT. The length of the CDR3 is 15 residues. V lost 2 bases to trimming and J lost 10 bases, with 15 bases between them. The CDR3 spells CASSESAGTKSPLHF. The CDR3 DNA reads TGTGCCAGCAGTGAATCCGCAGGGACCAAATCACCCCTCCACTTT.

As regards this clonotype: The conserved phenylalanine or tryptophan is not found at the CDR3 terminus, so this likely reflects a read error. The chain employs TRBV29-1 and TRBJ1-2; tentative D call: TRBD1 (5 bases). The V end lost 8 bases, the J end lost 0 bases, and 13 bases lay between the germline ends. The CDR3 length is 13 residues. CDR1 is SQVTM and CDR2 is ANQGSEA in the germline V gene. The CDR3 here is CSLRDSPNYGYTL. As DNA, the CDR3 is TGCAGCCTCAGGGACTCTCCTAACTATGGCTACACCCTC.

With respect to this clonotype: This sequence may be a read error, since a much larger clone differs from it by one base. The rearrangement uses TRBV7-8 and TRBJ2-1, with 10 bases lining up with TRBD2. Germline CDR1 reads SGHVS; CDR2 reads FQNEAQ. The trim removed 5 bases at V and 6 bases at J, leaving 19 bases unmatched. This CDR3 contains 19 residues. The CDR3, as DNA: TGTGCCAGCAGCGCCGGGCCTCGGGCTAGCGGGAGACTTTGCAATGAGCAGTTCTTC. As protein: CASSAGPRASGRLCNEQFF.

In the case of this clonotype: The germline gene is not matched at one end of the junction; a read error may be the cause. The V gene is TRBV6-5, the J gene TRBJ2-4, with 8 bases lining up with TRBD2. The CDR3 totals 17 residues. Germline V gene lookup returns CDR1 MNHEY and CDR2 SVGAGI. The CDR3: CASGYSGGGSAKNIQYF. DNA of the CDR3: TGCGCCAGCGGTTACTCCGGGGGGGGCTCTGCCAAAAACATTCAGTACTTC.

In regard to this clonotype: This may be a read error, as it is one base from a much larger clone. The CDR3 is CASSLAPPGPGEQYF. The DNA of the CDR3 is TGTGCCAGCAGCTTAGCCCCACCGGGGCCGGGTGAGCAGTACTTC. The J gene is TRBJ2-7, the V gene TRBV7-9; TRBD1 or TRBD2 may be the D gene (5 bases each). The CDR3 runs 15 residues. CDR1 and CDR2 (germline): SEHNR, FQNEAQ (reference sequence). Deletions cut 0 bases from V and 7 bases from J, with 16 bases between.

This clonotype was recorded at least ten times. The chain joins TRBV29-1 to TRBJ2-2; D is possibly TRBD2 (6 bases). Per germline, CDR1 SQVTM and CDR2 ANQGSEA. This CDR3 spans 14 amino acids. Trimming left V 4 bases short and J 2 bases short, with 11 bases between. The CDR3 loop reads CSVVSSANTGELFF. The CDR3, as DNA: TGCAGCGTTGTGTCTAGCGCCAACACCGGGGAGCTGTTTTTT.

The V call is TRBV6-5, the J call TRBJ2-1, with D possibly matching TRBD1 (5 bases). Germline CDR1 is MNHEY and CDR2 is SVGAGI. CDR3 length: 13 residues. V dropped 2 bases and J dropped 10 bases, with 12 bases sitting between them. CDR3 nucleotide sequence: TGTGCCAGCAGTTACGGGGCGTGCAACGAGCAGTTCTTC. Translation gives CASSYGACNEQFF.

Worth noting for this clonotype: Sequence at one end of the junction differs from germline and may be a read error. This chain connects TRBV11-2 to TRBJ2-7; tentative D call: TRBD1 (6 bases). The V gene's germline CDR1 is SGHAT and CDR2 FQNNGV. This CDR3 is built from 14 residues. As DNA, the CDR3 is TGTGCCAGCAGCGCACAAGGGGGACGCTACAAGCAGTACTTC. Amino acids: CASSAQGGRYKQYF.

In the case of this clonotype: This may arise from a read error, as a much more abundant clone is one base away. J is TRBJ1-1 and V is TRBV30; 7 bases align to TRBD1. The CDR3 has 13 residues. Germline CDR1 reads GTSNPN; CDR2 reads SVGIG (reference sequence). The CDR3 is CAWTTGEGTEASF. CDR3 bases: TGTGCCTGGACCACAGGGGAAGGTACTGAAGCTTCCTTT.

The V call is TRBV11-2, the J call TRBJ2-7, with a tentative D call TRBD2 (6 bases). Germline V lookup: CDR1 SGHAT, CDR2 FQNNGV. The germline V and J ends were trimmed by 1 base and 3 bases, with 16 bases remaining between them. This CDR3 has 16 amino acids. The DNA of the CDR3 is TGTGCCAGCAGCTTAGCCTCGGGGGAAGGAGGCTACGAGCAGTACTTC. Translating it yields CASSLASGEGGYEQYF. Full variable domain (remainder filled in from reference TRBV11-2 and TRBJ2-7): EAGVAQSPRYKIIEKRQSVAFWCNPISGHATLYWYQQILGQGPKLLIQFQNNGVVDDSQLPKDRFSAERLKGVDSTLKIQPAKLEDSAVYLCASSLASGEGGYEQYFGPGTRLTVT.

The gene calls are TRBV11-2 and TRBJ1-1; the D gene is possibly TRBD1 (6 bases). The length of the CDR3 is 16 residues. CDR1 and CDR2 from the germline V gene are SGHAT and FQNNGV. V was pared by 5 bases and J by 1 base, with 17 bases between. The CDR3, as DNA: TGTGCCAGCAGCATAGGACAGTCGGTGGGGAACACTGAAGCTTTCTTT. It specifies CASSIGQSVGNTEAFF.

To note about this clonotype: A much more abundant neighbour one base away suggests this may be a read error. The J gene is TRBJ2-1, the V gene TRBV7-8, with 12 bases fitting TRBD2. Germline-derived CDR1 and CDR2 are SGHVS and FQNEAQ. The CDR3 length is 17 residues. The CDR3 protein is CAGRTNRGGLAGNEQFF. The CDR3 nucleotides are TGTGCCGGCAGGACGAACCGGGGGGGACTAGCGGGTAATGAGCAGTTCTTC.

In the case of this clonotype: A read error is possible here, since a much larger clone lies one base away. V and J are TRBV7-9 and TRBJ1-2; no definite D call. The CDR3 length is 15 residues. CDR1 and CDR2 from the germline V gene are SEHNR and FQNEAQ (reference sequence). Trimming removed 5 bases from V and 7 bases from J, with 20 bases in between. CDR3 coding DNA: TGTGCCAGCAGCCGAGGGTCGGGATGGCACACTGGCTACACCTTC. Translating gives CASSRGSGWHTGYTF.

Concerning this clonotype itself: One end of the junction varies from germline; a read error may be responsible. V gene TRBV6-5 combines with J gene TRBJ2-1; D is unclear. The CDR3 spans 15 residues. Germline CDR1 is MNHEY and CDR2 is SVGAGI. The CDR3 nucleotides read TGTACCAGCAGCCAGTTGACCACAGTATACAATGAGCAGTTCTTC. It encodes CTSSQLTTVYNEQFF.

Of note for this clonotype: At one end the junction does not follow the germline gene, possibly because of a read error. The genes are TRBV4-2 and TRBJ2-6; perhaps TRBD1 as D (5 bases). This CDR3 contains 20 residues. Germline V gene data show CDR1 as LGHNA and CDR2 as YNFKEQ. CDR3 nucleotide sequence: TGTGCCAGCACCCAAGATAGTGGCAGACAGTCTTTCTCTGGGGCCAACGTCCTGACTTTC. This gives the protein CASTQDSGRQSFSGANVLTF.

Comment on this clonotype: The junction departs from germline at one end; a sequencing error may be responsible. The V call is TRBV7-6, the J call TRBJ2-5; the match to TRBD2 covers 8 bases. Germline V gives CDR1 SGHVS, CDR2 FNYEAQ. The CDR3 is made up of 17 amino acids. The CDR3 DNA reads TGTGCCAGCAGCTTTACCGTGGCTAGCGGGTGGGGGGAGACCCAATACTTC. This encodes CASSFTVASGWGETQYF.

Concerning this clonotype itself: A junction boundary mismatches the germline segment, possibly from a read error. The V gene is TRBV11-2, the J gene TRBJ2-1; TRBD2 aligns across 7 bases. This CDR3 is built from 15 residues. CDR1 and CDR2 from the germline V gene are SGHAT and FQNNGV. CDR3 region: CVSSLNPSGYNEQFF. Written as DNA, the CDR3 is TGTGTCAGCAGTTTAAACCCTAGCGGCTACAATGAGCAGTTCTTC.

About this clonotype: The junction departs from the called germline gene at one end, perhaps through a read error. J is TRBJ2-1 and V is TRBV11-2; D is uncertain. In germline, CDR1 is SGHAT, CDR2 FQNNGV. CDR3 length equals 12 residues. CDR3 in amino acids: CASSSPDRKRFF. The DNA of the CDR3 is TGTGCAAGCAGCTCACCAGATAGGAAGCGGTTCTTC. Combining the CDR3 with reference TRBV11-2 and TRBJ2-1 gives the whole variable domain EAGVAQSPRYKIIEKRQSVAFWCNPISGHATLYWYQQILGQGPKLLIQFQNNGVVDDSQLPKDRFSAERLKGVDSTLKIQPAKLEDSAVYLCASSSPDRKRFFGPGTRLTVL.

This clonotype was counted ten times or more. The chain combines TRBV2 with TRBJ2-5; the D gene is possibly TRBD2 (5 bases). The CDR3 runs 13 residues. V shed 10 bases and J shed 6 bases, with 18 bases lying between them. The germline CDR1 and CDR2 sequences are SNHLY and FYNNEI. The CDR3 is CATPGGSRKTQYF. The CDR3 nucleotides read TGTGCCACCCCTGGAGGATCCCGGAAGACCCAGTACTTC. Full variable domain (outside the CDR3, taken from reference TRBV2 and TRBJ2-5): EPEVTQTPSHQVTQMGQEVILRCVPISNHLYFYWYRQILGQKVEFLVSFYNNEISEKSEIFDDQFSVERPDGSNFTLKIRSTKLEDSAMYFCATPGGSRKTQYFGPGTRLLVL.

J is TRBJ2-7 and V is TRBV11-2; tentatively, D is TRBD1 (5 bases). V lost 7 bases and J 13 bases, leaving 26 bases between the germline ends. CDR3 length: 14 residues. Germline CDR1 SGHAT, CDR2 FQNNGV. The chain's CDR3 is CASISNRRVLGQYF. Here the CDR3 DNA reads TGTGCCAGCATCTCCAACCGCAGGGTTCTCGGGCAATACTTC.

On this clonotype itself: A junction boundary mismatches the germline segment, possibly from a read error. V usage is TRBV6-5 and J usage is TRBJ1-2; D call uncertain. CDR1 and CDR2 (germline): MNHEY, SVGAGI. The CDR3 is made up of 12 amino acids. The CDR3 region is CASSSVAGDYTF. The CDR3 nucleotides read TGTGCCAGCAGCTCGGTGGCAGGAGACTACACGTTC.

A note on this clonotype: Sequence at one end of the junction differs from germline and may be a read error. CDR3: CASSFGTSGQGTQYF. The CDR3 DNA follows: TGTGCCAGCAGCTTCGGGACTAGCGGCCAAGGGACCCAGTACTTC. This chain connects TRBV5-4 to TRBJ2-5; 11 nucleotides align to TRBD2. Germline V CDR1 and CDR2: SGHNT, YYREEE (reference sequence). The CDR3 is 15 amino acids.